This record looks at one TCR beta chain sequence and its context. The entry originates in a study of control samples from healthy donors and cancer patients. Measured with immunoSEQ multiplex PCR; TCRdb has only the in-frame clones, and not every one. Here the sample spans around 90,000 clones, approximately 80% being singletons. Germline V CDR1 and CDR2: SQVTM, ANQGSEA. The ends were cut back, 7 bases at V and 6 bases at J, with 18 bases in the middle. The CDR3 loop spans 13 amino acids. This receptor was taken from a man aged 25 to 40 in good health. This chain connects TRBV29-1 to TRBJ1-2; D is perhaps TRBD1 (5 bases). The sequencing input was blood. CDR3 amino acids: CSAGHGGFDGYTF. CDR3 nucleotide sequence: TGCAGCGCTGGGCATGGGGGGTTCGATGGCTACACCTTC.